This T cell receptor beta chain appears in the sequencing data of a study of blood T cells in healthy people across ages (dated by TCRdb to about 2015). About the investigation overall: Template switching captured roughly one uniquely barcoded TCR beta cDNA molecule per two T cells in model experiments. Donors were grouped into four age groups: young (average 16 years), middle-aged (around 39), aged (62) and long-lived (about 82). For two donors (one aged 18 to 29 and one aged 80 or older), the study analyzed two additional independent replicas of 1 million unique cDNA reads from the same blood draw. To avoid experimental bias, donors of different ages were distributed randomly across sequencing lanes. Using deep sequencing normalized with unique cDNA molecular identifiers, the study measured how TCR beta repertoire diversity changes with age. Paper-wide results and their limitations: As age increased, observed TCR beta diversity per million T cells dropped in a roughly linear way, and a significant reduction was already evident by age 40. Because donor CMV infection status was unknown, age-related changes in expanded clonotypes were potentially confounded. Estimates of total diversity based on one million sequenced T cells were regarded as lower bounds and as underestimates. Observed TCR beta diversity correlated strongly with the percentage of naive T cells measured by flow cytometry. The long-lived group showed more naive CD4+ T cells, fewer expanded clones and increased TCR diversity than the aged group, suggesting age selection. Bulk unsorted PBMC profiling prevented conclusive comparison of naive and antigen-experienced compartments.

In regard to this clonotype: The specificity of this receptor is unknown. No per-base quality is available; no much larger clone lies one base away.

To prepare the library, 5' RACE was applied. The sample was run on an Illumina HiSeq 2500. The second PCR ran for roughly 7 to 11 cycles and used a J-beta primer mix along with a sample-barcoded 5' primer. A unique molecular identifier was introduced onto each TCR beta cDNA molecule by a template-switch 5' adaptor carrying 12 random nucleotides. Each sample yielded at least 3 million CDR3-containing paired-end reads. The Mint cDNA synthesis kit, primed by a TRBC-specific oligonucleotide, was used to synthesize first-strand cDNA from all RNA. Following uracil-DNA glycosylase treatment, a first 18-cycle PCR with universal primers M1SS and BC2_uni_R was performed on all cDNA. The published analysis was carried out like this. Each sample was normalized by randomly selecting 1 million high-quality reads, each carrying a distinct molecular identifier. Instead of being binned into consensus sequences, reads that shared molecular identifiers were thrown out. MiTCR, run with a Q25 quality threshold and the strictest error-elimination algorithm, handled CDR3 identification, clonotype clustering and error correction. A nonparametric unseen species model with Euler transformation was used to estimate a lower bound on total TCR beta diversity. Using fastp trimming at Q25 and MiXCR clonotype assembly, TCRdb reanalyzed the public sequencing data and kept in-frame beta chains. Here each entry gathers all rows of one CDR3 protein and keeps the most common genes and DNA. In this record, the V and J calls reflect TCRdb's handling and not the investigators' own analysis. This sample lists about 940,000 distinct CDR3 sequences; about 48% were detected once. The top ten clones comprise roughly 12% of the sample.

The CDR3 runs 14 residues from the cysteine to the phenylalanine. CDR3 DNA is the only sequence kept; it has 42 bases, read in frame from the first base. V is shortened by 4 bases, J by 6 bases, and the region joining them spans 15 bases. CDR1 and CDR2 are read off the germline V gene as SGHRS and YFSETQ. The roughly 39 donors, aged about 6 to 100 years, were systemically healthy Caucasian individuals from Russia. About 10 milliliters of peripheral blood were collected from each donor into EDTA-treated Vacutainer tubes. PBMCs were isolated by Ficoll-Paque density-gradient centrifugation, with at least 6 million obtained per sample. Trizol reagent was used to extract total RNA from PBMCs, with at least 6 micrograms per sample. The percentages of naive CD45RAhigh/CD27high T cells were determined by flow cytometry on a PBMC aliquot from every donor.

This clonotype was obtained from a man aged 25 to 40 in good health. The sequence links TRBV5-1 to TRBJ2-3, and TRBD1 may be the D gene, going by 5 matching bases. Specimen: blood. The CDR3 protein is CASSVELGLDTQYF. The nucleotides are TGCGCCAGCAGCGTGGAGCTGGGGCTGGATACGCAGTATTTT. When the CDR3 is completed using the reference TRBV5-1 and TRBJ2-3 genes on either side, the full variable domain is KAGVTQTPRYLIKTRGQQVTLSCSPISGHRSVSWYQQTPGQGLQFLFEYFSETQRNKGNFPGRFSGRQFSNSRSEMNVSTLELGDSALYLCASSVELGLDTQYFGPGTRLTVL.